This TCR beta chain was recovered during a study of cytomegalovirus exposure and HLA in healthy donors. This clone came up once. The PCR was carried out with 60 Vbeta primers and 13 Jbeta primers. Produced via immunoSEQ multiplex PCR; TCRdb's table is partial and in-frame only. This table has around 150,000 clones, roughly 80% appearing once. Trimming removed 5 bases from V and 4 bases from J; junction bases left unmatched: 11. The CDR3 length is 16 residues. The germline CDR1 and CDR2 sequences are LNHDA and SQIVND (reference sequence). J is TRBJ1-5 and V is TRBV19; 7 bases line up with TRBD1. Sequencing was carried out using PBMCs. The receptor's source is a male donor in good health and CMV-seronegative. The CDR3 DNA follows: TGTGCCAGTAGTTCCGAGGGACAGCGCTTGAATCAGCCCCAGCATTTT. The encoded protein is CASSSEGQRLNQPQHF. The whole variable domain, filled in from reference TRBV19 and TRBJ1-5, reads DGGITQSPKYLFRKEGQNVTLSCEQNLNHDAMYWYRQDPGQGLRLIYYSQIVNDFQKGDIAEGYSVSREKKESFPLTVTSAQKNPTAFYLCASSSEGQRLNQPQHFGDGTRLSIL.